One and the same sample provided the 8 T cell receptor beta chains below, sequenced in a study of tumor-infiltrating lymphocytes in primary liver carcinoma. Unsorted bulk tissue, about 18-32 mg of it, served as the source for co-extraction of RNA and DNA. Starting material of 450 to 550 ng total RNA yielded TCR beta cDNA via a constant-region primer. Slightly modified ARM-PCR served as the procedure for the TCR beta libraries. These libraries came from three rounds of nested multiplex PCR. The first two PCR rounds used TRBV1-TRBV30 primers with a Cbeta primer, about 9 cycles each. MiXCR was run by TCRdb on the multiplex PCR reads, yielding one entry per CDR3 protein. The table lists 60,000 or so distinct CDR3 sequences, 70% to 85% of them singletons. The source material was liver tumor tissue from sampling region 2. Noted subset: tumor region T2, inferior pole. These receptors all come from a man aged 35 to 55 with primary liver carcinoma and hepatitis B virus infection.

This clonotype was observed a few times. One end of the junction fails to match germline, which may point to a read error. This rearrangement joins TRBV11-2 to TRBJ1-1; D is perhaps TRBD1 (6 bases). The CDR3 runs 13 residues. Germline V gives CDR1 SGHAT, CDR2 FQNNGV. CDR3 sequence reads: CGSSLLEDSEAFF. The CDR3 DNA reads TGTGGCAGCAGCTTGCTTGAGGACAGTGAAGCTTTCTTT.

V is TRBV30 and J is TRBJ2-7; D call uncertain. Germline-derived CDR1 and CDR2 are GTSNPN and SVGIG (reference sequence). The CDR3 totals 14 residues. Trimming left V 0 bases short and J 2 bases short, with 11 bases between. The CDR3 sequence: CAWSVLHGAYEQYF. In DNA, the CDR3 is TGTGCCTGGAGTGTACTGCATGGGGCCTACGAGCAGTACTTC.

V gene TRBV11-2 combines with J gene TRBJ2-1; D uncertain. This CDR3 has 15 residues. CDR1 and CDR2 (germline): SGHAT, FQNNGV. With 2 bases removed from V and 2 bases from J, the gap between germline ends came to 10 bases. The CDR3 reads CASSLTRAAYNEQFF. DNA for the CDR3: TGTGCCAGCAGCTTAACAAGGGCGGCCTACAATGAGCAGTTCTTC.

Concerning this clonotype: Since a much larger clone is just one base distant, this may be a read error. The rearrangement links TRBV14 to TRBJ1-2; maybe TRBD1 (6 bases). The CDR3 contains 14 residues. The germline V gene encodes CDR1 SGHDN and CDR2 FVKESK. Trimming shortened V by 3 bases and J by 7 bases, and 15 bases separated the two germline ends. The CDR3 reads CASSHGGHISGYTF. For the CDR3, the DNA is TGTGCCAGCAGCCATGGGGGGCACATCTCTGGCTACACCTTC.

Points on this clonotype: At one end, the junction sequence differs from germline, possibly due to a read error. This chain joins TRBV4-1 and TRBJ1-6; TRBD1 matches at 9 bases. This CDR3 has 16 residues. Germline V gives CDR1 MGHRA, CDR2 YSYEKL. The CDR3 reads CGSSHHLQGADSHPHF. The CDR3, as DNA: TGCGGCAGCAGCCACCACCTACAGGGGGCGGATTCACACCCCCACTTT.

Worth noting for this clonotype: A read error is possible here, since a much larger clone lies one base away. The conserved closing phenylalanine or tryptophan is absent in this CDR3, likely reflecting a read error. CDR3 amino acids: CASSSYNEQFS. The CDR3 DNA sequence: TGTGCCAGCAGCTCCTACAATGAGCAGTTCTCC. The gene calls are TRBV5-4 and TRBJ2-1; no clear D gene. Trimming pared 3 bases from V and 2 bases from J, leaving 0 bases between. The CDR3 runs to 11 residues. Germline CDR1 is SGHNT and CDR2 is YYREEE (reference sequence).

This clonotype was counted a few times. Given a much more abundant clone one base away, this may be a read error. The chain carries TRBV6-2 or TRBV6-3 and TRBJ2-5, with 9 positions matching TRBD2. This CDR3 has 13 amino acids. Germline CDR1 MNHEY, CDR2 SVGEGT. CDR3 bases: TGTACCAGCAGTTCCGGACTAGCGAACACCCAGTACTTC. Amino acid sequence: CTSSSGLANTQYF.

Turning to this clonotype: An end of the junction differs from the germline gene, which may be a read error. This chain joins TRBV6-6 and TRBJ2-5; TRBD2 matches 11 bases. The CDR3 totals 16 residues. Looked up from germline, CDR1 is MNHNY and CDR2 is SVGAGI (reference sequence). For the CDR3, the DNA is TGTGCCAGCAGTCCCCATAGCGGGAGGGTCGAGGAGACACAGTACTTC. Translated: CASSPHSGRVEETQYF.